This T cell receptor (beta chain) was identified in a study of regulatory T cells in long-lasting Graves disease. Notes on the study in general: Lower TCR diversity characterized persistent Graves' patients relative to newly diagnosed patients.

CDR3-region Arm-PCR and iRepertoire HTBI primers produced the TCR beta libraries. A single record per CDR3 protein comes from TCRdb applying MiXCR to the multiplex PCR reads. The table includes under 450,000 distinct CDR3 sequences, 20% to 25% detected once. Germline V lookup: CDR1 MNHEY, CDR2 SMNVEV (reference sequence). This CDR3 region has 16 residues. J gave up 7 bases and V 5 bases, and 9 bases lay outside the gene matches. This clonotype was counted at least ten times. What it binds is not known. The time point is: persistent/refractory GD, antithyroid drugs over 5 years with positive TRAb. Isolated PBMC RNA provided the starting material for the TCR library.

The clonotype comes from a woman aged 40 to 55 with Graves disease. The chain carries TRBV27 and TRBJ2-4; 12 positions match TRBD1. Here the sequenced sample was peripheral blood mononuclear cells (PBMCs), taken when the disease was refractory, from a patient treated with antithyroid drugs. Written as DNA, the CDR3 is TGTGCCAGCAGTCCGAACCGGGACAGGGGGCAGAACATTCAGTACTTC. It codes for CASSPNRDRGQNIQYF.